Below are 26 T cell receptor beta chains sequenced from a single sample in a study of cytomegalovirus exposure and HLA in healthy donors. 60 Vbeta and 13 Jbeta primers were used in PCR. Data came from immunoSEQ multiplex PCR; TCRdb stores just in-frame clones and leaves some out. The repertoire includes about 190,000 clones, 65% to 85% of them detected once, and under 2% sits in the top ten. The material sequenced was PBMCs. The origin of the receptors is a man in his forties in good health and CMV-seropositive.

The V and J genes are TRBV5-1 and TRBJ1-1; 9 positions match TRBD1. The CDR3 extends over 15 amino acids. Per the germline V gene, CDR1 is SGHRS and CDR2 is YFSETQ. The V segment lost 0 bases and the J segment 5 bases; nucleotides outside the gene matches: 5. The CDR3 sequence: CASSLGTGARTEAFF. The CDR3 DNA follows: TGCGCCAGCAGCTTGGGGACAGGGGCGAGGACTGAAGCTTTCTTT.

V is TRBV2 and J is TRBJ2-7, with 7 bases matching TRBD1. The germline V gene has CDR1 SNHLY and CDR2 FYNNEI. The V gene end was trimmed by 6 bases and the J gene end by 7 bases; junction bases not matched to a gene: 18. This CDR3 spans 16 amino acids. The CDR3 is CASSVGTASPSGEQYF. In DNA, the CDR3 is TGTGCCAGCAGCGTCGGGACAGCAAGTCCTTCAGGAGAGCAGTACTTC.

The chain uses TRBV6-5 and TRBJ1-5; 9 bases are a match to TRBD1. Germline loops: CDR1 MNHEY, CDR2 SVGAGI. The V gene end was trimmed by 5 bases and the J gene end by 5 bases; junction bases not matched to a gene: 4. The CDR3 length is 14 residues. The CDR3 nucleotides are TGTGCCAGCAGTGACAGGGGGAAGGATCAGCCCCAGCATTTT. The encoded protein is CASSDRGKDQPQHF.

This chain links TRBV7-9 with TRBJ2-1, with 8 nucleotides matching TRBD1. The CDR3 extends over 13 amino acids. After removal of 5 bases from V and 14 bases from J, the junction contained 11 bases not matched to a gene. Germline V gene sequence: CDR1 SEHNR, CDR2 FQNEAQ (reference sequence). The CDR3 spells CASSARDRNLKFF. The CDR3 nucleotides read TGTGCCAGCAGCGCACGGGACAGGAATTTGAAGTTCTTC.

V and J are TRBV29-1 and TRBJ1-2, with 8 positions matching TRBD1. This CDR3 has 14 residues. Germline V lookup: CDR1 SQVTM, CDR2 ANQGSEA. V lost 3 bases to trimming and J lost 4 bases; unmatched junction nucleotides: 7. CDR3 in amino acids: CSVDGQGDFYGYTF. DNA for the CDR3: TGCAGCGTTGACGGACAGGGCGATTTCTATGGCTACACCTTC.

This clone came up once. The V and J genes are TRBV7-2 and TRBJ2-5; D remains ambiguous. The CDR3 totals 12 residues. Germline CDR1 is SGHTA and CDR2 is FQGNSA. V was shortened by 5 bases and J by 3 bases, with 7 bases between the two germline ends. The CDR3: CASSPQEETQYF. The CDR3 DNA sequence: TGTGCCAGCAGCCCACAAGAAGAGACCCAGTACTTC.

The table lists this clone with a count of one. The chain has TRBV7-9 and TRBJ2-7, with TRBD1 matching 7 bases. Looked up from germline, CDR1 is SEHNR and CDR2 is FQNEAQ (reference sequence). The CDR3 sequence is 15 residues long. V lost 5 bases and J lost 0; bases outside the gene matches: 7. In DNA, the CDR3 is TGTGCCAGCAGCCAACACCGGGACAGCTCCTACGAGCAGTACTTC. This translates into CASSQHRDSSYEQYF.

The gene calls are TRBV5-1 and TRBJ2-1; 14 nucleotides match TRBD2. Per the germline V gene, CDR1 is SGHRS and CDR2 is YFSETQ. Trimming removed 3 bases from V and 8 bases from J; junction bases left unmatched: 10. The CDR3 is made up of 17 amino acids. The CDR3: CASSWGGRLAGGYEQFF. CDR3 DNA sequence: TGCGCCAGCAGCTGGGGGGGCAGACTAGCGGGAGGGTATGAGCAGTTCTTC.

The chain employs TRBV23-1 and TRBJ2-3; possibly TRBD2 for D (5 bases). TRBV23-1 is an open reading frame whose function is uncertain. V shed 7 bases and J shed 5 bases, with 10 bases lying between them. This CDR3 has 12 amino acids. CDR3: CASIPRGDTQYF. In nucleotides, the CDR3 is TGCGCCAGCATCCCCCGGGGAGATACGCAGTATTTT.

In this sample, this clone turned up a few times. The gene calls are TRBV2 and TRBJ2-7, with TRBD2 matching over 8 bases. Looked up from germline, CDR1 is SNHLY and CDR2 is FYNNEI. V was pared by 11 bases and J by 7 bases, with 7 bases of the junction left unmatched. This CDR3 comprises 11 residues. DNA for the CDR3: TGTGCCGGAGCGGGAGTTCGGGAGCAGTACTTC. Translation: CAGAGVREQYF.

This clone was recorded a few times. V and J are TRBV2 and TRBJ1-1; possible D gene TRBD1, 6 bases. The CDR3 is 13 amino acids. The V end was cut by 7 bases, the J end by 3 bases, with 12 bases between. Germline CDR1 SNHLY, CDR2 FYNNEI. CDR3 sequence reads: CASTMGQYTEAFF. The CDR3 coding sequence is TGTGCCAGCACCATGGGACAATACACTGAAGCTTTCTTT.

The chain uses TRBV9 and TRBJ2-7; 7 bases map to TRBD2. CDR3 length: 15 residues. The junction had 6 bases not matched to a gene; V was cut back by 0 bases and J by 3 bases. Germline CDR1 is SGDLS and CDR2 is YYNGEE. DNA of the CDR3: TGTGCCAGCAGCGTAGAAGCGGGGCCCTTCTACGAGCAGTACTTC. Its translation is CASSVEAGPFYEQYF.

The chain couples TRBV10-3 to TRBJ1-3; TRBD1 matches at 9 bases. The CDR3 has 17 residues. The V segment lost 2 bases and the J segment 0 bases; nucleotides outside the gene matches: 5. Germline V CDR1 and CDR2: ENHRY, SYGVKD. The DNA of the CDR3 is TGTGCCATCAGTGAGCCCGGGACAGGGTTCTCTGGAAACACCATATATTTT. Protein: CAISEPGTGFSGNTIYF.

CDR3: CASSSYRTTGELFF. The CDR3, as DNA: TGTGCCAGCAGCTCTTACAGAACCACCGGGGAGCTGTTTTTT. The chain is built from TRBV7-7 and TRBJ2-2; no definite D call. Trimming pared 4 bases from V and 4 bases from J, leaving 10 bases between. CDR1 SSHAT and CDR2 FNYEAQ come from the germline V gene (reference sequence). This CDR3 contains 14 residues.

V and J are TRBV5-1 and TRBJ2-7, with D uncertain. CDR1 is SGHRS, CDR2 YFSETQ, per germline. V shed 0 bases and J shed 5 bases, with 12 bases lying between them. This CDR3 has 14 residues. CDR3 protein: CASSLDPRMNEQYF. In DNA form, the CDR3 reads TGCGCCAGCAGCTTGGATCCGCGTATGAACGAGCAGTACTTC.

V is TRBV19 and J is TRBJ1-4, with D tentatively TRBD1 (5 bases). V was shortened by 5 bases and J by 8 bases, with 15 bases between the two germline ends. The germline CDR1 and CDR2 sequences are LNHDA and SQIVND (reference sequence). There are 14 residues in the CDR3. The CDR3 loop is CASSLRGLGEKLFF. In nucleotides, the CDR3 is TGTGCCAGTAGTCTTAGGGGTTTGGGCGAAAAACTGTTTTTT.

This chain connects TRBV10-3 to TRBJ2-1, with 7 bases identical to TRBD1. The V segment lost 0 bases and the J segment 4 bases; nucleotides outside the gene matches: 6. The CDR3 loop spans 16 amino acids. From germline, CDR1 is ENHRY and CDR2 SYGVKD. The DNA for the CDR3 is TGTGCCATCAGTGAGTCTGGGACAGCAAAGTACAATGAGCAGTTCTTC. It codes for CAISESGTAKYNEQFF.

The J gene is TRBJ1-2, the V gene TRBV11-2; D is undetermined. The CDR3 has 18 amino acids. Trimming removed 2 bases from V and 2 bases from J, with 21 bases in between. From germline, CDR1 is SGHAT and CDR2 FQNNGV. This chain's CDR3 is CASSLSGGPMGSNYGYTF. Written as DNA, the CDR3 is TGTGCCAGCAGCTTATCGGGCGGGCCGATGGGGAGCAACTATGGCTACACCTTC.

Written as DNA, the CDR3 is TGTGCCAGCAGCAGACCACAGGGACTGAACACTGAAGCTTTCTTT. Translated, it gives CASSRPQGLNTEAFF. The rearrangement joins TRBV6-5 to TRBJ1-1, with D possibly TRBD1 on 6 matching bases. Germline V CDR1 and CDR2: MNHEY, SVGAGI. The CDR3 spans 15 residues. V was shortened by 6 bases and J by 0 bases, with 14 bases between the two germline ends.

The rearrangement links TRBV7-2 to TRBJ1-1; 8 nucleotides match TRBD1. Germline V gene data show CDR1 as SGHTA and CDR2 as FQGNSA. CDR3 size: 15 residues. The junction had 7 bases not matched to a gene; V was cut back by 4 bases and J by 3 bases. As DNA, the CDR3 is TGTGCCAGCAGCTCCGGACAGGGATACCACACTGAAGCTTTCTTT. This codes for CASSSGQGYHTEAFF.

The chain combines TRBV10-3 with TRBJ1-5; possibly TRBD1 for D (5 bases). CDR3 length: 15 amino acids. The V end was cut by 2 bases, the J end by 2 bases, with 10 bases between. The V gene's germline CDR1 is ENHRY and CDR2 SYGVKD. This CDR3 reads CAISEETVGNQPQHF. Here the CDR3 DNA reads TGTGCCATCAGTGAGGAGACAGTCGGCAATCAGCCCCAGCATTTT.

The CDR3 DNA reads TGTGCCAGCAGTCCGGGTTCCGCTCAGCCCCAGCATTTT. Translation: CASSPGSAQPQHF. The chain has TRBV27 and TRBJ1-5, with D hard to call. The CDR3 runs 13 residues. V lost 5 bases, J lost 6 bases, and 11 bases lay in between. The germline CDR1 and CDR2 sequences are MNHEY and SMNVEV (reference sequence).

This clone was seen once. The rearrangement joins TRBV6-1 to TRBJ2-7, with D perhaps matching TRBD1 (6 bases). Germline CDR1 is MNHNS and CDR2 is SASEGT. Trimming left V 7 bases short and J 3 bases short, with 13 bases between. The CDR3 is made up of 13 amino acids. This chain's CDR3 is CASKQGILYEQYF. Written as DNA, the CDR3 is TGTGCCAGCAAACAGGGAATACTCTACGAGCAGTACTTC.

The chain recombines TRBV6-5 with TRBJ1-2; weak D call: TRBD1 (5 bases). The CDR3 spans 15 residues. Deletions cut 7 bases from V and 2 bases from J, with 17 bases between. Germline V gene data show CDR1 as MNHEY and CDR2 as SVGAGI. CDR3 sequence (DNA): TGTGCCAGCAACCCGCGGGGCACGGGCAACTATGGCTACACCTTC. Protein sequence: CASNPRGTGNYGYTF.

The rearrangement uses TRBV7-2 and TRBJ2-7; 13 positions agree with TRBD2. CDR1 and CDR2 (germline): SGHTA, FQGNSA. Trimming removed 5 bases from V and 1 base from J; junction bases left unmatched: 5. This CDR3 has 16 amino acids. The CDR3 region has the DNA TGTGCCAGCAGCCCCCGGACTAGCGGGAGTTCCTACGAGCAGTACTTC. It codes for CASSPRTSGSSYEQYF.

This clone was counted a few times. The V gene is TRBV29-1, the J gene TRBJ1-2, with 10 nucleotides matching TRBD1. The CDR3 length is 16 residues. With 6 bases clipped from V and 0 bases from J, the junction kept 10 bases outside the gene matches. Looked up from germline, CDR1 is SQVTM and CDR2 is ANQGSEA. The CDR3 sequence is CSVSGTGALSNYGYTF. The CDR3 bases are TGCAGCGTCTCCGGGACAGGGGCCCTCTCTAACTATGGCTACACCTTC.